This TCR beta chain was identified in a study of human thymus T cells. Notes on the study in general: Thymic TCR repertoires of unrelated people reportedly overlapped highly. Repertoires from thymus and blood appeared to show biased V and J gene usage.

This table comes from immunoSEQ multiplex PCR, and its TCRdb copy is limited to in-frame clones, with some not included. The sample shows roughly 120,000 clones, about 95% of them seen only once. In corrective heart surgery, resections were taken, and these provided the thymus tissue. Having corrective surgery for congenital heart defects, healthy Finnish infants were the ones who donated. This CDR3 has 18 amino acids. The J segment lost 1 base and the V segment lost 0 bases, leaving 4 bases of the junction unmatched. CDR1 and CDR2 (germline): SGHTA, FQGNSA. Turning to this clone: Its antigen is unidentified.

This TCR was sampled from a boy under two years old with a congenital heart defect but otherwise immunologically healthy. This sequence joins TRBV7-2 and TRBJ2-5, with 14 positions matching TRBD2. Specimen: thymus tissue. CDR3 sequence: CASSLAGLAGVLQETQYF. The CDR3 nucleotides read TGTGCCAGCAGCTTAGCGGGACTAGCGGGGGTCCTCCAAGAGACCCAGTACTTC.